Listed below are T cell receptor beta chains from one sample, sequenced in a study of OX40 agonist ivuxolimab in advanced cancers. Generated by immunoSEQ multiplex PCR, the TCRdb table keeps only in-frame clones and is missing some. The sample shows fewer than 95,000 clones, approximately 85% of them seen only once. The material was CD4+ or CD8+ T cells sorted from blood, obtained in a trial of the OX40 agonist ivuxolimab. The receptors were gathered from an adult with an advanced solid tumor such as melanoma, head and neck, liver or kidney cancer. Each CDR3 is given with its conserved first and last residue. The order of the fields is clone size, V gene, D gene, J gene, CDR3 DNA, CDR3 protein. A D gene is named only where the DNA matches it firmly. Clone size, where shown, is once, few, many, or a class for clones that have expanded.

size: -
V: TRBV11-2
D: -
J: TRBJ2-3
DNA: TGTGCCAGCAGCAAGAACGCCCCGGGGGATACGCAGTATTTT
CDR3: CASSKNAPGDTQYF

size: -
V: TRBV5-1
D: TRBD2
J: TRBJ2-1
DNA: TGCGCCAGCAACTCCGCAGGGACTAGCGGAGAGAAGCAGTTCTTC
CDR3: CASNSAGTSGEKQFF

size: -
V: TRBV7-2
D: -
J: TRBJ1-3
DNA: TGTGCCAGCAGCTCCATTCGGAACACCATATATTTT
CDR3: CASSSIRNTIYF

size: -
V: TRBV2
D: TRBD2
J: TRBJ2-2
DNA: TGTGCCAGCACTAGACTAGCTGCGAACACCGGGGAGCTGTTTTTT
CDR3: CASTRLAANTGELFF

size: -
V: TRBV11-2
D: TRBD2
J: TRBJ2-5
DNA: TGTGCCAGCAGCTTAGGGCTCTCTAGCGGGGGGGAAGAGACCCAGTACTTC
CDR3: CASSLGLSSGGEETQYF

size: few
V: TRBV19
D: -
J: TRBJ2-2
DNA: TGTGCCAGTAGTCTAGGACACTCCACCGGGGAGCTGTTTTTT
CDR3: CASSLGHSTGELFF

size: -
V: TRBV7-3
D: -
J: TRBJ1-6
DNA: TGTGCCAGCAGCCCCCTCGAGATCGGAGGTTCACCCCTCCACTTT
CDR3: CASSPLEIGGSPLHF

size: -
V: TRBV20-1
D: -
J: TRBJ1-2
DNA: TGCAGTGCTAGCCTTAACTATGGCTACACCTTC
CDR3: CSASLNYGYTF

size: -
V: TRBV30
D: TRBD1
J: TRBJ2-5
DNA: TGTGCCTGGAGTACGGGACAGGTGTGGGAGACCCAGTACTTC
CDR3: CAWSTGQVWETQYF

size: -
V: TRBV29-1
D: TRBD1
J: TRBJ2-3
DNA: TGCAGCGTCGTCTCTAGGGACAGGGGGCCGTTCACAGATACGCAGTATTTT
CDR3: CSVVSRDRGPFTDTQYF

size: -
V: TRBV20-1
D: -
J: TRBJ1-1
DNA: TGCAGTGCTAGAAAGGACGAAGCTTTCTTT
CDR3: CSARKDEAFF

size: -
V: TRBV4-3
D: -
J: TRBJ2-1
DNA: TGCGCCAGCAGCCAAGCGGTTGTGAATGAGCAGTTCTTC
CDR3: CASSQAVVNEQFF

size: -
V: TRBV5-4
D: TRBD1
J: TRBJ1-2
DNA: TGTGCCAGCAGCTTTACAGGGGCCTATGGCTACACCTTC
CDR3: CASSFTGAYGYTF

size: -
V: TRBV7-2
D: -
J: TRBJ2-7
DNA: TGTGCCAGCAGCCCCGGGCCGGCGAACTACGAGCAGTACTTC
CDR3: CASSPGPANYEQYF

size: few
V: TRBV11-2
D: TRBD2
J: TRBJ2-7
DNA: TGTGCCAGCAGTCGGTGGACTAGCTCCTACGAGCAGTACTTC
CDR3: CASSRWTSSYEQYF

size: -
V: TRBV27
D: -
J: TRBJ2-1
DNA: TGTGCCAGCAGGGGGGGGGACACATCCTACAATGAGCAGTTCTTC
CDR3: CASRGGDTSYNEQFF

size: -
V: TRBV7-9
D: -
J: TRBJ2-2
DNA: TGTGCCAGCAGCTTAGAGGTTGGAGGGGCCGGGGAGCTGTTTTTT
CDR3: CASSLEVGGAGELFF

size: -
V: TRBV27
D: -
J: TRBJ1-3
DNA: TGTGCCAGCAGCCTAGCGGGATTTGGAAACACCATATATTTT
CDR3: CASSLAGFGNTIYF

size: -
V: TRBV5-4
D: TRBD1
J: TRBJ2-7
DNA: TGTGCCAGCAGCCTTCACCCCGGGACAGGGGCAGACGAGCAGTACTTC
CDR3: CASSLHPGTGADEQYF

size: few
V: TRBV5-1
D: TRBD2
J: TRBJ2-7
DNA: TGCGCCAGCAGCTCACTAGCGGGGGCCCTTAACTCCTACGAGCAGTACTTC
CDR3: CASSSLAGALNSYEQYF

size: -
V: TRBV7-9
D: TRBD2
J: TRBJ2-7
DNA: TGTGCCAGCAGCCCGCTAGCGGGGGGTTACGAGCAGTACTTC
CDR3: CASSPLAGGYEQYF

size: once
V: TRBV2
D: -
J: TRBJ1-1
DNA: TGTGCCAGCAGTGCAGAGATGAACACTGAAGCTTTCTTT
CDR3: CASSAEMNTEAFF

size: -
V: TRBV4-3
D: TRBD2
J: TRBJ2-3
DNA: TGCGCCAGCAGCCAAGATCATTCCGGGACTAGCGGCACAGATACGCAGTATTTT
CDR3: CASSQDHSGTSGTDTQYF

size: -
V: TRBV5-1
D: -
J: TRBJ2-3
DNA: TGCGCCAGCAGAGCCGAGGGGGATACGCAGTATTTT
CDR3: CASRAEGDTQYF

size: -
V: TRBV6-1
D: -
J: TRBJ1-5
DNA: TGTGCCAGCAGTGTAGGGGGTAGCAATCAGCCCCAGCATTTT
CDR3: CASSVGGSNQPQHF

size: -
V: TRBV10-1
D: -
J: TRBJ2-3
DNA: TGCGCCAGAAACAGGCCCCGGACATGTAGCACAGATACGCAGTATTTT
CDR3: CARNRPRTCSTDTQYF

size: -
V: TRBV7-2
D: -
J: TRBJ2-1
DNA: TGTGCCAGCAGCTTAGGACCCCCCTCGGAGGGACATGAGCAGTTCTTC
CDR3: CASSLGPPSEGHEQFF

size: -
V: TRBV6-5
D: -
J: TRBJ1-2
DNA: TGTGCCAGCAGTTACTTTTCTCAGGCCGCAGGGGGCTACACCTTC
CDR3: CASSYFSQAAGGYTF